The next 15 T cell receptor beta chains were all read from a single sample in a study of molecular identifiers for immune sequencing clone quantification (dated by TCRdb to 2017 to 2018). Library construction relied on PCR. Sequencing was performed on an Illumina HiSeq 4000. The raw public reads went through TCRdb reprocessing: fastp at Q25, MiXCR clone calling, in-frame beta chains kept. Each entry merges the rows of one CDR3 protein and shows their most common DNA and genes. The table for this sample lists around 65,000 distinct CDR3 sequences; around a sixth of them were counted only once. The ten top clones hold around 1.6% of the sample. The sequencing input was naive CD8+ T cells from blood, with Jurkat cell RNA spiked in. Taken with the paper, the label for cell subset or site translates to: FACS-sorted CD8+CD4-CCR7+CD45RA+ naive T cells. Receptors originate from a human donor in good health. Some libraries in this study had Jurkat cell RNA spiked in.

This clonotype was counted ten times or more. The rearrangement uses TRBV6-5 and TRBJ2-5; D gene ambiguous. Germline CDR1 is MNHEY and CDR2 is SVGAGI. V lost 0 bases, J lost 5 bases, and 16 bases lay in between. This CDR3 has 16 residues. CDR3 bases: TGTGCCAGCAGTTACTCGTCCGGTACCGGGCAGGAGACCCAGTACTTC. This translates into CASSYSSGTGQETQYF.

This clonotype was found many times. The chain links TRBV28 to TRBJ2-3; 7 bases fit TRBD2. The junction had 10 bases not matched to a gene; V was cut back by 6 bases and J by 1 base. This CDR3 has 16 amino acids. Per the germline V gene, CDR1 is MDHEN and CDR2 is SYDVKM. The CDR3 region has the DNA TGTGCCAGCAGCCTTTCAGCGGGGTGGGGCACAGATACGCAGTATTTT. Protein: CASSLSAGWGTDTQYF.

This clonotype was counted at least ten times. The J gene is TRBJ2-1, the V gene TRBV7-2; 11 nucleotides match TRBD2. In germline, CDR1 is SGHTA, CDR2 FQGNSA. The V gene end was trimmed by 5 bases and the J gene end by 4 bases; junction bases not matched to a gene: 13. The CDR3 totals 18 residues. The CDR3 region has the DNA TGTGCCAGCAGCGATCCCTCTAGCGGGAGGCCGGGATACAATGAGCAGTTCTTC. It encodes CASSDPSSGRPGYNEQFF.

This clonotype has just a few counts. An end of the junction differs from the germline gene, which may be a read error. The chain couples TRBV7-8 to TRBJ2-2, with D perhaps TRBD2 (5 bases). This CDR3 comprises 14 residues. The germline CDR1 and CDR2 sequences are SGHVS and FQNEAQ. CDR3 in DNA: TGTGCCAGCAGCTTATATCCACGCCCCGGGGAGCTGTCTTTT. Residues: CASSLYPRPGELSF.

This clonotype was seen repeatedly, ten times or more. The J gene is TRBJ2-6, the V gene TRBV9, with D possibly TRBD1 on 5 matching bases. The CDR3 is 14 amino acids. From germline, CDR1 is SGDLS and CDR2 YYNGEE. With 5 bases removed from V and 2 bases from J, the gap between germline ends came to 8 bases. CDR3 DNA sequence: TGTGCCAGCAGTGGGGCAGCTGGGGCCAACGTCCTGACTTTC. Translating it yields CASSGAAGANVLTF.

Many counts were recorded for this clonotype. This chain joins TRBV7-9 and TRBJ1-5; maybe TRBD1 (5 bases). Trimming removed 1 base from V and 9 bases from J, with 13 bases in between. The CDR3 contains 14 residues. CDR1 is SEHNR, CDR2 FQNEAQ, per germline (reference sequence). The CDR3 here is CASSLEGSGGPQHF. The CDR3 DNA sequence: TGTGCCAGCAGCTTAGAAGGCAGTGGGGGGCCCCAGCATTTT.

Remarks on this clonotype: This may come from a read error, since a much larger clone is one base off. It is likely a read error, because the conserved phenylalanine at the end of the CDR3 is missing. V usage is TRBV7-3 and J usage is TRBJ2-1; 7 positions agree with TRBD1. Trimming cost V 5 bases and J 4 bases; bases outside gene matches: 5. This CDR3 is built from 14 residues. Looked up from germline, CDR1 is SGHTA and CDR2 is FQGTGA. The CDR3 DNA is TGTGCCAGCAGCCACCGGGACAGATACAATGAGCAGTTCTCC. It yields the protein CASSHRDRYNEQFS.

This clonotype has at least ten counts. CDR3 residues: CASAGTTSGFRSPYEQYF. Written as DNA, the CDR3 is TGTGCCAGCGCCGGGACTACCTCGGGTTTCCGAAGCCCCTACGAGCAGTACTTC. This chain links TRBV28 with TRBJ2-7; TRBD2 matches 7 bases. This CDR3 has 18 amino acids. J gave up 2 bases and V 8 bases, and 21 bases lay outside the gene matches. Germline CDR1 MDHEN, CDR2 SYDVKM.

On this clonotype itself: A much larger clonotype is one base distant, so this may be a read error. The chain uses TRBV7-2 and TRBJ1-1; unclear D gene. Germline V lookup: CDR1 SGHTA, CDR2 FQGNSA. This CDR3 comprises 15 residues. CDR3: CASGLWSRSNTEAFF. CDR3 DNA: TGTGCCAGCGGCTTATGGTCCCGATCGAACACTGAAGCTTTCTTT.

The chain is built from TRBV19 and TRBJ1-5; D not resolved. V gave up 4 bases and J gave up 4 bases, with 17 bases separating them. Germline V gene data show CDR1 as LNHDA and CDR2 as SQIVND (reference sequence). The CDR3 is made up of 16 amino acids. DNA of the CDR3: TGTGCCAGTAGTAAGGACCAGGAGGCTCCTAATCAGCCCCAGCATTTT. Encoded protein: CASSKDQEAPNQPQHF.

About this clonotype itself: A much bigger clone sits one base away, suggesting this may be a read error. In this CDR3 the conserved last residue, phenylalanine or tryptophan, is missing, so a read error is likely. The rearrangement links TRBV28 to TRBJ1-1; D is unresolved. Germline V gene data show CDR1 as MDHEN and CDR2 as SYDVKM. This CDR3 is built from 16 residues. Trimming took 3 bases from V and 3 from J, leaving 17 bases between them. CDR3 nucleotide sequence: TGTGCCAGCAGTTTCCCCCACCTAGGCTCCGACACTGAAGCTTTCTTA. Translated, it gives CASSFPHLGSDTEAFL.

This clonotype was seen only a few times. The genes are TRBV24-1 and TRBJ1-2; D is unclear. CDR1 KGHDR and CDR2 SFDVKD come from the germline V gene. This CDR3 has 13 amino acids. V shed 5 bases and J shed 2 bases, with 8 bases lying between them. The CDR3 DNA is TGTGCCACCAGTGGGGATCCCAACTATGGCTACACCTTC. Amino acid sequence: CATSGDPNYGYTF.

This clonotype was detected ten times or more. This rearrangement joins TRBV6-5 to TRBJ1-2; unclear D gene. Trimming stripped 5 bases from V and 6 bases from J, with 13 bases between. The CDR3 covers 13 residues. Germline V lookup: CDR1 MNHEY, CDR2 SVGAGI. CDR3 sequence reads: CASSPIRINGYTF. The DNA for the CDR3 is TGTGCCAGCAGTCCTATCAGGATCAATGGCTACACCTTC.

This clonotype was picked up many times. This chain uses TRBV2 with TRBJ2-2; D is unresolved. This CDR3 has 16 amino acids. Trimming pared 3 bases from V and 2 bases from J, leaving 13 bases between. Looked up from germline, CDR1 is SNHLY and CDR2 is FYNNEI. CDR3 sequence: CASSDYPDSNTGELFF. As DNA, the CDR3 is TGTGCCAGCAGTGATTACCCCGACTCAAACACCGGGGAGCTGTTTTTT.

This rearrangement joins TRBV6-2 or TRBV6-3 to TRBJ2-1, with D perhaps TRBD1 (5 bases). The CDR3 spans 13 residues. Germline CDR1 MNHEY, CDR2 SVGEGT. With 5 bases removed from V and 9 bases from J, the gap between germline ends came to 14 bases. CDR3 sequence reads: CASSLGRRGEQFF. The CDR3 region has the DNA TGTGCCAGCAGTCTCGGCCGAAGGGGTGAGCAGTTCTTC.